Below, 14 T cell receptor beta chains from the same sample are listed, as sequenced in a study of blood T cell repertoires in COVID-19. Repertoires were generated with immunoSEQ multiplex PCR, while TCRdb's copy carries only in-frame clones and drops some. Of around 140,000 clones listed, 80% to 90% were seen once; the top ten hold roughly a sixth. Sequencing was done on a sample of peripheral blood. The receptors were sampled from a man aged 45-60 years with active or convalescent COVID-19.

The rearrangement links TRBV9 to TRBJ2-3, with 9 nucleotides matching TRBD2. CDR3 length equals 15 residues. The V and J ends lost 2 bases and 2 bases, in that order; junction bases with no gene match: 3. Germline CDR1 reads SGDLS; CDR2 reads YYNGEE. CDR3: CASSVSGRPTDTQYF. The CDR3 DNA reads TGTGCCAGCAGCGTCAGCGGGAGGCCCACAGATACGCAGTATTTT.

The chain carries TRBV2 and TRBJ2-2; TRBD1 matches 10 bases. V gave up 7 bases and J gave up 4 bases; unmatched junction bases: 6. Germline values: CDR1 SNHLY, CDR2 FYNNEI. This CDR3 spans 15 amino acids. The chain's CDR3 is CASTWDRGSTGELFF. DNA for the CDR3: TGTGCCAGCACCTGGGACAGGGGTTCCACCGGGGAGCTGTTTTTT.

The V call is TRBV18, the J call TRBJ1-4; D unresolved. The ends were cut back, 0 bases at V and 5 bases at J, with 10 bases in the middle. Germline V gene lookup returns CDR1 KGHSH and CDR2 LQKENI. The CDR3 is 15 residues long. CDR3 sequence (DNA): TGTGCCAGCTCACCACCGGTGGCGCGGAATGAAAAACTGTTTTTT. It encodes CASSPPVARNEKLFF.

The chain employs TRBV19 and TRBJ1-5; 10 bases match TRBD1. CDR1 and CDR2 (germline): LNHDA, SQIVND (reference sequence). Trimming removed 3 bases from V and 7 bases from J; junction bases left unmatched: 12. The CDR3 runs 17 residues. The CDR3 loop reads CASSIPDRGGPGQPQHF. The CDR3 region has the DNA TGTGCCAGTAGTATTCCGGACAGGGGGGGGCCCGGACAGCCCCAGCATTTT.

The CDR3, as DNA: TGCGCCAGCAGCCAAGGGCGAGGGGCGGGAGAAGAGACCCAGTACTTC. Its protein is CASSQGRGAGEETQYF. The chain is built from TRBV4-1 and TRBJ2-5; TRBD2 aligns across 7 bases. There are 16 residues in the CDR3. Germline V gives CDR1 MGHRA, CDR2 YSYEKL. Losses at the gene ends were 1 base for V and 3 bases for J; bases not matched to a gene: 8.

This clone was detected only a few times. The rearrangement joins TRBV5-1 to TRBJ2-2, with 7 bases matching TRBD1. The J segment lost 4 bases and the V segment lost 3 bases, leaving 12 bases of the junction unmatched. Germline V CDR1 and CDR2: SGHRS, YFSETQ. This CDR3 is built from 17 residues. Written as DNA, the CDR3 is TGCGCCAGCAGCTCAATGACCGGACAGGCGAGCACCGGGGAGCTGTTTTTT. Translation gives CASSSMTGQASTGELFF.

The chain uses TRBV29-1 and TRBJ2-7, with TRBD2 identical over 9 bases. Germline trimming cut 6 bases from V and 3 bases from J; bases unmatched to any gene: 9. The CDR3 covers 14 residues. Germline values: CDR1 SQVTM, CDR2 ANQGSEA. The CDR3 bases are TGCAGCGTGGCCCCGACTAGCGGTTACTACGAGCAGTACTTC. Protein product: CSVAPTSGYYEQYF.

The chain carries TRBV30 and TRBJ1-6; 7 nucleotides agree with TRBD1. CDR3 length equals 13 residues. Per the germline V gene, CDR1 is GTSNPN and CDR2 is SVGIG (reference sequence). The trim removed 8 bases at V and 6 bases at J, leaving 7 bases unmatched. DNA of the CDR3: TGTGCCATACAACAGGGGAGTAATTCACCCCTCCACTTT. Its protein product is CAIQQGSNSPLHF.

This sequence joins TRBV30 and TRBJ2-5; tentatively, D is TRBD2 (8 bases). Between the trimmed V and J ends, which lost 5 bases and 7 bases, there was a span of 23 bases. Germline V gives CDR1 GTSNPN, CDR2 SVGIG (reference sequence). The CDR3 is 15 residues long. The CDR3 here is CAWGRYRGREGTQYF. The CDR3 DNA sequence: TGTGCCTGGGGTCGTTACAGGGGCCGGGAGGGGACCCAGTACTTC.

The chain recombines TRBV30 with TRBJ1-1; unclear D gene. The CDR3 is made up of 14 amino acids. The germline gives CDR1 GTSNPN, CDR2 SVGIG (reference sequence). Trimming removed 0 bases from V and 1 base from J, with 9 bases in between. CDR3 region: CAWSVPAGNTEAFF. For the CDR3, the DNA is TGTGCCTGGAGTGTACCGGCGGGGAACACTGAAGCTTTCTTT.

This rearrangement joins TRBV29-1 to TRBJ1-2; 11 positions agree with TRBD1. This CDR3 has 13 residues. Germline CDR1 reads SQVTM; CDR2 reads ANQGSEA. The J segment lost 10 bases and the V segment lost 4 bases, leaving 8 bases of the junction unmatched. The CDR3 here is CSVGTGQGASYTF. CDR3 DNA sequence: TGCAGCGTTGGGACCGGACAGGGGGCATCCTACACCTTC.

The V call is TRBV30, the J call TRBJ2-7, with TRBD1 matching over 7 bases. The V segment lost 1 base and the J segment 1 base; nucleotides outside the gene matches: 10. Germline V lookup: CDR1 GTSNPN, CDR2 SVGIG (reference sequence). This CDR3 contains 16 residues. CDR3 DNA sequence: TGTGCCTGGAGTGGGGGACCGGGACAGATATCCTACGAGCAGTACTTC. It is translated as CAWSGGPGQISYEQYF.

This chain joins TRBV6-5 and TRBJ1-2; perhaps TRBD1 as D (6 bases). V was shortened by 0 bases and J by 3 bases, with 11 bases between the two germline ends. The CDR3 is 15 amino acids. Germline assignment: CDR1 MNHEY and CDR2 SVGAGI. The CDR3 here is CASSYSAGADYGYTF. As DNA, the CDR3 is TGTGCCAGCAGTTACTCTGCGGGGGCGGACTATGGCTACACCTTC.

The V gene is TRBV5-8, the J gene TRBJ1-5, with 7 bases fitting TRBD1. The CDR3 spans 14 residues. CDR1 SGHTS and CDR2 YDEGEE come from the germline V gene. V was pared by 2 bases and J by 4 bases, with 3 bases of the junction left unmatched. CDR3 amino acids: CASSLRDSNQPQHF. CDR3 sequence (DNA): TGTGCCAGCAGCTTAAGGGACAGTAATCAGCCCCAGCATTTT.